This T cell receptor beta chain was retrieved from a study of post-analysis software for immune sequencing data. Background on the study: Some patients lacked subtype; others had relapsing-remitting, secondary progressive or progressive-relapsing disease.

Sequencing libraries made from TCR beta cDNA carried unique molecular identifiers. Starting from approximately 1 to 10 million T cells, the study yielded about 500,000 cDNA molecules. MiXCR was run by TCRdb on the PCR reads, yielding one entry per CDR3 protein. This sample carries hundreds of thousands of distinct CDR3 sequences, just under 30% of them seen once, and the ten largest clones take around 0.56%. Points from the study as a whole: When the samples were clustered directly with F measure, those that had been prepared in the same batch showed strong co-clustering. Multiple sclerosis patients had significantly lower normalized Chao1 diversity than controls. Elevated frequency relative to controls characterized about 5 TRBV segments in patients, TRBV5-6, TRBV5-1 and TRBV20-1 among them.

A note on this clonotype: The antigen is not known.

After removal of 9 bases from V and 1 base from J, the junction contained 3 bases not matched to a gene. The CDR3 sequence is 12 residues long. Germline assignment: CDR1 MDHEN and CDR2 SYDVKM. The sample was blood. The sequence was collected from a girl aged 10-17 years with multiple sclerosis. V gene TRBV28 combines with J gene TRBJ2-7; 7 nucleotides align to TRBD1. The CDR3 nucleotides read TGTGCCAGTAAGACAGGGTCCTACGAGCAGTACTTC. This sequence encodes CASKTGSYEQYF.